This T cell receptor beta chain came from a study of T cells in Graves' hyperthyroidism and ophthalmopathy. Together with thyroid ultrasound, orbital computed tomography, serum thyroxine and TRAb, clinical symptoms were used for diagnoses. It was RNA transcripts that yielded the amplified TCR beta CDR3 regions. HTBI primers were used for first-round RT-PCR of the TCR CDR3. Each CDR3 protein is one row after TCRdb ran MiXCR on the multiplex PCR reads. Of approximately 260,000 distinct CDR3 sequences in the sample, roughly 15% were seen once. CDR1 and CDR2 (germline): SGHTS, YDEGEE. V was cut by 0 bases and J by 4 bases, with 13 bases left in between. The CDR3 runs to 16 residues. This clonotype was seen ten or more times.

This clonotype was sampled from a woman aged 45-60 years with Graves' hyperthyroidism that later progressed to Graves' ophthalmopathy. The specimen was blood. This chain connects TRBV5-8 to TRBJ1-4, with D possibly matching TRBD1 (6 bases). The CDR3 DNA follows: TGTGCCAGCAGCTTGGCCCTGTTGGACAGTAATGAAAAACTGTTTTTT. Translating it yields CASSLALLDSNEKLFF.